Presented here are 30 T cell receptor beta chains from one specimen sequenced in a study of T cell responses to AZD1222 COVID-19 vaccine. TCRdb's table, derived via immunoSEQ multiplex PCR, lists solely in-frame clones and lacks some. The sample has approximately 67,000 clones, more than 80% seen once; the top ten hold about 2.5%. Sequenced here: peripheral blood, sampled on day 0 of AZD1222 vaccination. Receptor source: an adult in good health.

The CDR3 sequence is CASSFSRIAGGWSEQYF. Written as DNA, the CDR3 is TGTGCCAGCAGTTTCTCCCGGATAGCGGGGGGGTGGAGCGAGCAGTACTTC. This chain uses TRBV6-2 or TRBV6-3 with TRBJ2-7; 11 bases match TRBD2. The germline V gene has CDR1 MNHEY and CDR2 SVGEGT. The J segment lost 6 bases and the V segment lost 4 bases, leaving 14 bases of the junction unmatched. The CDR3 length is 17 residues.

This clone was seen only once. The chain recombines TRBV27 with TRBJ1-4; the D gene is possibly TRBD1 (5 bases). Germline loops: CDR1 MNHEY, CDR2 SMNVEV (reference sequence). V was pared by 2 bases and J by 3 bases, with 7 bases between. This CDR3 comprises 14 residues. The CDR3 DNA reads as TGTGCCAGCAGTTTACAGGGTTCTAATGAAAAACTGTTTTTT. It encodes CASSLQGSNEKLFF.

This chain links TRBV16 with TRBJ1-5; no definite D call. This CDR3 spans 17 amino acids. Trimming pared 0 bases from V and 0 bases from J, leaving 12 bases between. The germline V gene has CDR1 KGHSY and CDR2 FQNENV. The CDR3 reads CASSQSGSTNSNQPQHF. Here the CDR3 DNA reads TGTGCCAGCAGCCAATCGGGATCCACTAATAGCAATCAGCCCCAGCATTTT.

This clone showed up just a few times. The V gene is TRBV10-3, the J gene TRBJ1-1; D might be TRBD1 (5 bases). Germline lookup yields CDR1 ENHRY and CDR2 SYGVKD. This CDR3 spans 14 amino acids. Between the trimmed V and J ends, which lost 8 bases and 0 bases, there was a span of 13 bases. In nucleotides, the CDR3 is TGTGCCATCTCCGGGACGGAATTGAACACTGAAGCTTTCTTT. Translation: CAISGTELNTEAFF.

V is TRBV5-5 and J is TRBJ1-5; possibly TRBD1 for D (6 bases). Trimming shortened V by 0 bases and J by 0 bases, and 13 bases separated the two germline ends. Per germline, CDR1 SGHKS and CDR2 YYEKEE (reference sequence). The CDR3 loop spans 17 amino acids. CDR3 sequence (DNA): TGTGCCAGCAGCTTGGTGGGGGGCGCCTATAGCAATCAGCCCCAGCATTTT. This encodes CASSLVGGAYSNQPQHF.

This clone was detected a few times. V and J are TRBV4-3 and TRBJ2-5; 14 bases agree with TRBD2. Germline assignment: CDR1 LGHNA and CDR2 YSLEER. V shed 4 bases, J shed 4 bases, and the junction held 2 bases outside the gene matches. CDR3 length: 15 residues. This CDR3 reads CASSLTSGRGETQYF. Here the CDR3 DNA reads TGCGCCAGCAGCCTGACTAGCGGGAGGGGAGAGACCCAGTACTTC.

This clone was observed a single time. The rearrangement links TRBV24-1 to TRBJ1-2; 7 bases are a match to TRBD1. Germline V CDR1 and CDR2: KGHDR, SFDVKD. V dropped 6 bases and J dropped 4; count of bases not matched to a gene: 4. The CDR3 length is 13 residues. The CDR3 DNA follows: TGTGCCACCAGTCAGACAGGGTCCTATGGCTACACCTTC. It is translated as CATSQTGSYGYTF.

This sequence joins TRBV7-2 and TRBJ2-3, with D uncertain. The CDR3 extends over 14 amino acids. The germline V and J ends were trimmed by 1 base and 4 bases, with 9 bases remaining between them. CDR1 SGHTA and CDR2 FQGNSA come from the germline V gene. The DNA for the CDR3 is TGTGCCAGCAGCTTAGGCCTGCGCGCAGATACGCAGTATTTT. Encoded protein: CASSLGLRADTQYF.

V gene TRBV7-3 combines with J gene TRBJ1-6; no clear D. This CDR3 has 14 residues. Trimming removed 3 bases from V and 5 bases from J, with 8 bases in between. Germline CDR1 is SGHTA and CDR2 is FQGTGA. The CDR3 reads CASSFGQNNSPLHF. CDR3 coding DNA: TGTGCCAGCAGCTTCGGCCAGAATAATTCACCCCTCCACTTT.

The genes are TRBV11-3 and TRBJ2-7; TRBD2 matches at 10 bases. Unmatched junction bases numbered 15, after V lost 1 base and J lost 6 bases. The germline V gene encodes CDR1 SGHNT and CDR2 YENEEA. The CDR3 extends over 18 amino acids. The DNA for the CDR3 is TGTGCCAGCAGCTTAGGCTTTAGCGGGAGGATTTCGGTCTGCGAGCAGTACTTC. Protein product: CASSLGFSGRISVCEQYF. The full variable domain, rest sourced from reference TRBV11-3 and TRBJ2-7, is EAGVVQSPRYKIIEKKQPVAFWCNPISGHNTLYWYLQNLGQGPELLIRYENEEAVDDSQLPKDRFSAERLKGVDSTLKIQPAELGDSAVYLCASSLGFSGRISVCEQYFGPGTRLTVT.

The gene calls are TRBV3-1 (or the pseudogene TRBV3-2) and TRBJ2-4; D perhaps matches TRBD1 (6 bases). The CDR3 length is 14 residues. Germline V CDR1 and CDR2: LGHDT, YNNKEL (reference sequence). Trimming took 1 base from V and 3 from J, leaving 7 bases between them. CDR3 in amino acids: CASSQGDNKNIQYF. As DNA, the CDR3 is TGTGCCAGCAGCCAAGGGGACAACAAAAACATTCAGTACTTC.

The chain is built from TRBV6-5 and TRBJ2-7, with a possible D match to TRBD2 (6 bases). In germline, CDR1 is MNHEY, CDR2 SVGAGI. The V and J ends lost 7 bases and 5 bases respectively, with 12 bases between them. This CDR3 spans 12 amino acids. The CDR3 loop is CASTTGEDEQYF. In DNA, the CDR3 is TGTGCCAGCACTACCGGGGAGGACGAGCAGTACTTC.

DNA of the CDR3: TGTGCCATCAGCCTAGCGGGAGTCGATGAGCAGTTCTTC. Its protein is CAISLAGVDEQFF. This chain uses TRBV10-3 with TRBJ2-1, with 10 bases that match TRBD2. Germline V gene lookup returns CDR1 ENHRY and CDR2 SYGVKD. The V and J ends lost 6 bases and 8 bases, in that order; junction bases with no gene match: 4. The CDR3 has 13 residues.

J is TRBJ1-2 and V is TRBV23-1, with a tentative D call TRBD1 (6 bases). TRBV23-1 is recorded as an ORF, its role being uncertain. The CDR3 totals 17 residues. Trimming took 3 bases from V and 0 from J, leaving 17 bases between them. The CDR3 nucleotides read TGCGCCAGCAGTCATCCAGAAGGCAGGGGTTCTAACTATGGCTACACCTTC. It encodes CASSHPEGRGSNYGYTF.

The chain carries TRBV3-1 (or the pseudogene TRBV3-2) and TRBJ1-2, with D perhaps TRBD1 (6 bases). The CDR3 consists of 15 residues. Trimming took off 7 bases at V and 4 bases at J, with 19 bases between the two ends. Germline V gives CDR1 LGHDT, CDR2 YNNKEL (reference sequence). The CDR3 nucleotides read TGTGCCAGCACCACGGGGGCAGCAACCCCCTATGGCTACACCTTC. Translating it yields CASTTGAATPYGYTF.

The V gene is TRBV7-2, the J gene TRBJ2-1, with D possibly matching TRBD1 (5 bases). This CDR3 has 14 residues. Trimming shortened V by 2 bases and J by 6 bases, and 11 bases separated the two germline ends. The germline CDR1 and CDR2 sequences are SGHTA and FQGNSA. The CDR3 DNA sequence: TGTGCCAGCAGCTTACAGGGTGATTCCAATGAGCAGTTCTTC. It encodes CASSLQGDSNEQFF.

The chain recombines TRBV7-8 with TRBJ2-7; possible D gene TRBD2, 7 bases. V lost 6 bases to trimming and J lost 1 base, with 13 bases between them. From germline, CDR1 is SGHVS and CDR2 FQNEAQ. This CDR3 contains 14 residues. The CDR3, as DNA: TGTGCCAGCAGGAGGGGGGGGTCGTCCTACGAGCAGTACTTC. As protein: CASRRGGSSYEQYF.

CDR3 DNA sequence: TGTGCCAGCAGTTTCAGCACAGATACGCAGTATTTT. Translated: CASSFSTDTQYF. The V and J genes are TRBV12-3 or TRBV12-4 and TRBJ2-3; D not certain. The CDR3 runs 12 residues. The ends were cut back, 3 bases at V and 0 bases at J, with 1 base in the middle.

The chain couples TRBV29-1 to TRBJ1-6; D uncertain. The V end lost 3 bases, the J end lost 6 bases, and 12 bases lay between the germline ends. CDR1 and CDR2 (germline): SQVTM, ANQGSEA. The CDR3 contains 14 residues. CDR3 region: CSVDSGPLNSPLHF. DNA of the CDR3: TGCAGCGTTGACTCCGGCCCCCTTAATTCACCCCTCCACTTT.

This CDR3 reads CASSRNLYEQYF. The CDR3 DNA reads TGTGCCAGCAGCCGTAATCTCTACGAGCAGTACTTC. The J gene is TRBJ2-7, the V gene TRBV12-3 or TRBV12-4, with no clear D. The CDR3 runs to 12 residues. Trimming stripped 6 bases from V and 3 bases from J, with 9 bases between.

V usage is TRBV19 and J usage is TRBJ1-4, with unresolved D. Germline assignment: CDR1 LNHDA and CDR2 SQIVND (reference sequence). The CDR3 loop spans 14 amino acids. The germline V and J ends were trimmed by 3 bases and 7 bases, with 12 bases remaining between them. The CDR3 DNA sequence: TGTGCCAGTAGTATTGGCGGGCAAAGTGAAAAACTGTTTTTT. Translated: CASSIGGQSEKLFF.

This sequence joins TRBV28 and TRBJ1-4; maybe TRBD1 (6 bases). The germline V gene has CDR1 MDHEN and CDR2 SYDVKM. The CDR3 runs to 16 residues. Trimming removed 6 bases at V and 4 bases at J, with 18 bases between. The CDR3 spells CASRYRAPNHNEKLFF. The DNA of the CDR3 is TGTGCCAGCAGATACAGGGCTCCAAACCATAATGAAAAACTGTTTTTT.

The chain uses TRBV6-5 and TRBJ1-4; D is undetermined. Germline CDR1 MNHEY, CDR2 SVGAGI. V was trimmed by 0 bases and J by 8 bases, leaving 13 bases between them. This CDR3 spans 15 amino acids. The CDR3 DNA sequence: TGTGCCAGCAGTTACTCGAAAGGGAGAGGCGAAAAACTGTTTTTT. Its protein is CASSYSKGRGEKLFF.

The V gene is TRBV7-9, the J gene TRBJ2-7; TRBD1 is a possible D gene (5 bases). Germline V gene lookup returns CDR1 SEHNR and CDR2 FQNEAQ (reference sequence). The CDR3 has 15 residues. The V gene lost 5 bases and the J gene lost 2 bases, with 16 bases spanning the gap. The CDR3 nucleotides read TGTGCCAGCAGCCCCCGGCCCCAGGGTGCCTACGAGCAGTACTTC. It specifies CASSPRPQGAYEQYF.

The genes are TRBV5-4 and TRBJ1-3; TRBD1 might be the D (5 bases). V gave up 4 bases and J gave up 4 bases, with 12 bases separating them. The CDR3 contains 14 residues. Germline-derived CDR1 and CDR2 are SGHNT and YYREEE (reference sequence). The CDR3 DNA reads TGTGCCAGCAGCGCCGGGACTGACGGAAACACCATATATTTT. This encodes CASSAGTDGNTIYF.

V and J are TRBV7-2 and TRBJ1-1, with unresolved D. There are 15 residues in the CDR3. In germline, CDR1 is SGHTA, CDR2 FQGNSA. The V end was cut by 0 bases, the J end by 0 bases, with 8 bases between. CDR3 sequence: CASSLASGVNTEAFF. CDR3 nucleotides: TGTGCCAGCAGCTTAGCGTCTGGAGTGAACACTGAAGCTTTCTTT.

The CDR3 sequence is CAISDGDYYNEQFF. The CDR3 coding sequence is TGTGCCATCAGTGATGGGGACTACTACAATGAGCAGTTCTTC. The chain couples TRBV10-3 to TRBJ2-1; 7 positions match TRBD2. After removal of 3 bases from V and 3 bases from J, the junction contained 2 bases not matched to a gene. The CDR3 length is 14 residues. Germline CDR1 reads ENHRY; CDR2 reads SYGVKD.

The gene calls are TRBV12-5 and TRBJ2-1; no firm D call. Germline V gene lookup returns CDR1 LGHNT and CDR2 FRNRAP. V was shortened by 1 base and J by 2 bases, with 9 bases between the two germline ends. This CDR3 spans 15 amino acids. DNA for the CDR3: TGTGCTAGTGGTTTGGGGCAGAGTCCCTACAATGAGCAGTTCTTC. The encoded protein is CASGLGQSPYNEQFF. The full variable domain, completed using reference TRBV12-5 and TRBJ2-1, is DARVTQTPRHKVTEMGQEVTMRCQPILGHNTVFWYRQTMMQGLELLAYFRNRAPLDDSGMPKDRFSAEMPDATLATLKIQPSEPRDSAVYFCASGLGQSPYNEQFFGPGTRLTVL.

This clone was observed a handful of times. Other nucleotide sequences in the sample specify the same CDR3. The chain uses TRBV6-5 and TRBJ1-1; 7 nucleotides align to TRBD1. This CDR3 is 15 amino acids long. Germline CDR1 and CDR2: MNHEY and SVGAGI. V lost 3 bases, J lost 4 bases, and 8 bases stayed unmatched. This chain's CDR3 is CASSYSTGLGTEAFF. CDR3 sequence (DNA): TGTGCCAGCAGTTATTCGACAGGGCTGGGCACTGAAGCTTTCTTT.

The V gene is TRBV6-5, the J gene TRBJ1-5; 8 nucleotides line up with TRBD1. The CDR3 runs to 14 residues. Germline CDR1 reads MNHEY; CDR2 reads SVGAGI. With 6 bases clipped from V and 4 bases from J, the junction kept 5 bases outside the gene matches. CDR3 DNA sequence: TGTGCCAGCAGCCAAGACAGGGGTAATCAGCCCCAGCATTTT. Its translation is CASSQDRGNQPQHF.